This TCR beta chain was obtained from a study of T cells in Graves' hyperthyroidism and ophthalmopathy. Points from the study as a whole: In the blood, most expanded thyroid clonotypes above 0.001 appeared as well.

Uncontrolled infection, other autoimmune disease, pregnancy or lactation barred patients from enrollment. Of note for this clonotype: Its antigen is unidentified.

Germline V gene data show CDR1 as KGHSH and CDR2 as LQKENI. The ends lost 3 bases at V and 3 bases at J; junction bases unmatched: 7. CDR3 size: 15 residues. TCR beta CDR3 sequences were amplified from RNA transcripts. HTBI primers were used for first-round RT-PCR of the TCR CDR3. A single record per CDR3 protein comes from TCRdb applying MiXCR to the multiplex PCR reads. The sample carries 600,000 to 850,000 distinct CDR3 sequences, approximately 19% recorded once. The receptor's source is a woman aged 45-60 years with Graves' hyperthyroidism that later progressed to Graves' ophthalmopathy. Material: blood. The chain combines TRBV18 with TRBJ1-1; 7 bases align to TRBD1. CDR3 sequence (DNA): TGTGCCAGCTCACCCAGGACAGGAGGTGACACTGAAGCTTTCTTT. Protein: CASSPRTGGDTEAFF.